What follows are 17 T cell receptor beta chains derived from one specimen sequenced in a study of T-cell memory formation after mild COVID-19. TCRdb processed the 5' RACE reads anew with MiXCR; each CDR3 protein has one entry. The data contain approximately 430,000 distinct CDR3 sequences, 23% of them seen just once; the ten biggest clones take up around 13%. Sequenced: PBMCs or a T cell subset sorted from them (not recorded which). The origin of the receptors is an adult woman who had mild COVID-19 (a few samples of this study predate the infection). Cell type and time point are not known.

In nucleotides, the CDR3 is TGTGCCAGCAGCCCCCACGGGGCTTGGTATGGCTACACCTTC. Encoded protein: CASSPHGAWYGYTF. The chain recombines TRBV7-8 with TRBJ1-2; D is possibly TRBD1 (5 bases). V lost 5 bases, J lost 5 bases, and 15 bases lay in between. Looked up from germline, CDR1 is SGHVS and CDR2 is FQNEAQ. This CDR3 spans 14 amino acids.

V usage is TRBV6-6 and J usage is TRBJ1-5, with D unresolved. The CDR3 is 19 residues long. Trimming took 0 bases from V and 0 from J, leaving 18 bases between them. Looked up from germline, CDR1 is MNHNY and CDR2 is SVGAGI (reference sequence). The CDR3 protein is CASSYSTGKLFYSNQPQHF. The CDR3 nucleotides are TGTGCCAGCAGTTACTCGACGGGGAAGCTGTTTTATAGCAATCAGCCCCAGCATTTT.

The chain carries TRBV6-5 and TRBJ2-7; a weak D match, TRBD2 (5 bases). CDR1 is MNHEY and CDR2 is SVGAGI in the germline V gene. The CDR3 consists of 13 residues. With 0 bases removed from V and 6 bases from J, the gap between germline ends came to 9 bases. CDR3 region: CASSYSTRAEQYF. The DNA for the CDR3 is TGTGCCAGCAGTTACTCCACTAGAGCCGAGCAGTACTTC.

This chain joins TRBV25-1 and TRBJ2-1; D ambiguous. There are 16 residues in the CDR3. CDR1 and CDR2 from the germline V gene are MGHDK and SYGVNS. V was pared by 3 bases and J by 5 bases, with 17 bases between. CDR3 in amino acids: CASSELSDPDNNEQFF. In nucleotides, the CDR3 is TGTGCCAGCAGTGAGTTGTCGGACCCAGATAACAATGAGCAGTTCTTC.

V is TRBV27 and J is TRBJ2-7; no clear D gene. The length of the CDR3 is 14 residues. Deletions cut 4 bases from V and 2 bases from J, with 12 bases between. The germline V gene encodes CDR1 MNHEY and CDR2 SMNVEV (reference sequence). The CDR3 DNA sequence: TGTGCCAGCAGTTGGGCAGGTGCAGCCTACGAGCAGTACTTC. Protein: CASSWAGAAYEQYF.

J is TRBJ1-3 and V is TRBV2; D remains ambiguous. The CDR3 consists of 14 residues. Trimming left V 1 base short and J 4 bases short, with 8 bases between. Germline V gene data show CDR1 as SNHLY and CDR2 as FYNNEI. CDR3 sequence: CASSEGVLGNTIYF. CDR3 sequence (DNA): TGTGCCAGCAGTGAAGGGGTACTAGGAAACACCATATATTTT.

In its sample, this clonotype was seen many times. V and J are TRBV3-1 and TRBJ1-1; D gene uncertain. The V and J ends lost 1 base and 5 bases respectively, with 8 bases between them. The CDR3 is 13 residues long. Germline V gives CDR1 LGHDT, CDR2 YNNKEL (reference sequence). The CDR3 here is CASSQVLGTEAFF. CDR3 nucleotides: TGTGCCAGCAGCCAAGTTCTGGGAACTGAAGCTTTCTTT.

This clonotype showed up just a few times. The chain couples TRBV5-1 to TRBJ2-7, with 7 nucleotides matching TRBD1. The CDR3 extends over 14 amino acids. With V trimmed by 9 bases and J by 0 bases, 9 bases remained unmatched. Looked up from germline, CDR1 is SGHRS and CDR2 is YFSETQ. CDR3 sequence reads: CATRVGDSSYEQYF. The CDR3 bases are TGCGCCACCAGAGTAGGGGACAGCTCCTACGAGCAGTACTTC.

In this sample, this clonotype turned up a few times. V is TRBV12-3 or TRBV12-4 and J is TRBJ2-7; 15 bases match TRBD2. Trimming took 8 bases from V and 4 from J; bases not matched to a gene: 3. The CDR3 consists of 14 residues. The CDR3 loop is CASRGLAGGYEQYF. In DNA, the CDR3 is TGTGCCAGCCGGGGACTAGCGGGAGGTTACGAGCAGTACTTC.

The CDR3 is CASRNSGYEQYF. The CDR3 DNA reads TGTGCCAGCAGGAACAGTGGGTACGAGCAGTACTTC. This rearrangement joins TRBV2 to TRBJ2-7, with D hard to call. V was pared by 6 bases and J by 4 bases, with 10 bases between. The CDR3 loop spans 12 amino acids. Germline V gene data show CDR1 as SNHLY and CDR2 as FYNNEI.

This clonotype came up a few times. The chain recombines TRBV7-9 with TRBJ2-5; no reliable D call. The germline V gene has CDR1 SEHNR and CDR2 FQNEAQ (reference sequence). The CDR3 is 14 amino acids. V was shortened by 3 bases and J by 2 bases, with 10 bases between the two germline ends. CDR3 loop: CASSLELEQETQYF. The CDR3 region has the DNA TGTGCCAGCAGCTTGGAACTGGAGCAAGAGACCCAGTACTTC.

V is TRBV18 and J is TRBJ1-1, with D tentatively TRBD1 (6 bases). The CDR3 length is 14 residues. The germline V gene has CDR1 KGHSH and CDR2 LQKENI. Trimming took off 5 bases at V and 2 bases at J, with 12 bases between the two ends. For the CDR3, the DNA is TGTGCCAGCTCATTCGGGACACTAAACACTGAAGCTTTCTTT. It encodes CASSFGTLNTEAFF.

This rearrangement joins TRBV23-1 to TRBJ1-3; 7 nucleotides match TRBD1. TRBV23-1 is sorted into the ORF group, with uncertain function. The ends lost 6 bases at V and 7 bases at J; junction bases unmatched: 12. The CDR3 runs 15 residues. Written as DNA, the CDR3 is TGCGCCAGCAGGAACCCAGGGGGGACGGGGAACACCATATATTTT. It is translated as CASRNPGGTGNTIYF.

The V gene is TRBV20-1, the J gene TRBJ1-6; possibly TRBD1 for D (5 bases). The CDR3 loop spans 14 amino acids. Germline CDR1 DFQATT, CDR2 SNEGSKA (reference sequence). Trimming took 1 base from V and 2 from J, leaving 6 bases between them. CDR3 amino acids: CSARGDAYNSPLHF. CDR3 nucleotides: TGCAGTGCTAGAGGGGACGCCTATAATTCACCCCTCCACTTT.

The chain is built from TRBV7-3 and TRBJ2-2, with a tentative D call TRBD2 (5 bases). V was clipped by 5 bases and J by 0 bases, with 13 bases between them. Germline V gene lookup returns CDR1 SGHTA and CDR2 FQGTGA. The CDR3 contains 16 residues. The CDR3 here is CASSPTAAANTGELFF. CDR3 in DNA: TGTGCCAGCAGCCCCACGGCAGCGGCGAACACCGGGGAGCTGTTTTTT.

A few counts support this clonotype. CDR3 in DNA: TGTGCCTGGGCGGGACAGGGGTACGAGCAGTACTTC. Amino acids: CAWAGQGYEQYF. This rearrangement joins TRBV30 to TRBJ2-7; 10 nucleotides line up with TRBD1. This CDR3 is 12 amino acids long. V lost 5 bases to trimming and J lost 4 bases; unmatched junction nucleotides: 2. Looked up from germline, CDR1 is GTSNPN and CDR2 is SVGIG (reference sequence).

The rearrangement joins TRBV18 to TRBJ2-7; D gene ambiguous. This CDR3 has 15 residues. From germline, CDR1 is KGHSH and CDR2 LQKENI. V lost 3 bases, J lost 2 bases, and 14 bases lay in between. For the CDR3, the DNA is TGTGCCAGCTCACCCCCCGTCGCGCCGGCCTACGAGCAGTACTTC. This encodes CASSPPVAPAYEQYF.